These 5 T cell receptor beta chains were sequenced from one sample in a study of cytomegalovirus exposure and HLA in healthy donors. PCR amplification relied on 60 Vbeta primers (plus 13 Jbeta primers). The data were produced by immunoSEQ multiplex PCR, yet TCRdb's version contains in-frame clones alone and is incomplete. The sample contains under 130,000 clones, 65% to 75% of which appear only once. The sequencing input was PBMCs. Receptors were obtained from a middle-aged man in good health and CMV-seropositive.

This chain links TRBV27 with TRBJ1-4, with D perhaps matching TRBD1 (5 bases). This CDR3 comprises 15 residues. The ends were cut back, 6 bases at V and 3 bases at J, with 14 bases in the middle. The germline V gene has CDR1 MNHEY and CDR2 SMNVEV (reference sequence). This CDR3 is CASSSGGAANEKLFF. CDR3 DNA: TGTGCCAGCAGCAGCGGAGGGGCGGCTAATGAAAAACTGTTTTTT.

Comments on this clone: Relative to the germline gene, one junction end is altered; a read error may explain this. The chain carries TRBV7-9 and TRBJ1-3, with D hard to call. CDR1 and CDR2 (germline): SEHNR, FQNEAQ (reference sequence). This CDR3 contains 11 residues. The CDR3 is CAIDSGNTTYF. The CDR3 coding sequence is TGTGCCATTGACTCTGGAAACACCACATATTTT.

This clone has a handful of counts. This chain uses TRBV7-9 with TRBJ2-5, with D possibly TRBD2 on 7 matching bases. V was pared by 2 bases and J by 7 bases, with 14 bases between. Germline V gene lookup returns CDR1 SEHNR and CDR2 FQNEAQ (reference sequence). This CDR3 has 14 residues. The CDR3 protein is CASSLPGGLGTQYF. In DNA, the CDR3 is TGTGCCAGCAGCTTACCGGGGGGCCTAGGGACCCAGTACTTC. The full variable domain, with the rest looked up from reference TRBV7-9 and TRBJ2-5, is DTGVSQNPRHKITKRGQNVTFRCDPISEHNRLYWYRQTLGQGPEFLTYFQNEAQLEKSRLLSDRFSAERPKGSFSTLEIQRTEQGDSAMYLCASSLPGGLGTQYFGPGTRLLVL.

DNA for the CDR3: TGTGCCTGGAGTGGGGAAAAGGGCTCCCGAGGGTGGCCAGCGGGATCAGAGACCCAGTACTTC. It codes for CAWSGEKGSRGWPAGSETQYF. This sequence joins TRBV30 and TRBJ2-5; TRBD2 agrees at 7 bases. The trim removed 1 base at V and 4 bases at J, leaving 27 bases unmatched. CDR1 and CDR2 from the germline V gene are GTSNPN and SVGIG (reference sequence). This CDR3 has 21 amino acids.

The rearrangement links TRBV6-4 to TRBJ2-3; TRBD1 might be the D (6 bases). The length of the CDR3 is 15 residues. Trimming took off 5 bases at V and 6 bases at J, with 18 bases between the two ends. CDR1 and CDR2 (germline): MRHNA, SNTAGT. The CDR3 protein is CASSRSAGAGDTQYF. The CDR3 nucleotides are TGTGCCAGCAGTAGATCGGCAGGGGCTGGGGATACGCAGTATTTT.